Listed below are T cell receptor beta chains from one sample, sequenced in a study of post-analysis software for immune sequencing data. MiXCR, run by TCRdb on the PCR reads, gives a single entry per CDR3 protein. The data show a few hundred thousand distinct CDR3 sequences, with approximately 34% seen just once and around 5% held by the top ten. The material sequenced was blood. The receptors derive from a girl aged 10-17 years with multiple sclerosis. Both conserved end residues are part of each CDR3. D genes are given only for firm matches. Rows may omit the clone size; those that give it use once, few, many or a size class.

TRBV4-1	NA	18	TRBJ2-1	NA	CASSQEWGSYLSYNEQFF	TGCGCCAGCAGCCAAGAATGGGGCTCGTACCTCTCCTACAATGAGCAGTTCTTC
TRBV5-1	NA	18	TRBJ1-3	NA	CASSPGQVSGVSGNTIYF	TGCGCCAGCAGCCCGGGGCAGGTATCGGGGGTCTCTGGAAACACCATATATTTT
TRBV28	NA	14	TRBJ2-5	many	CASRSTGFGETQYF	TGTGCCAGCAGGTCAACAGGGTTTGGGGAGACCCAGTACTTC
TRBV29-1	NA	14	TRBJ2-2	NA	CSGSQDRNTGELFF	TGCAGCGGAAGCCAGGACAGGAACACCGGGGAGCTGTTTTTT
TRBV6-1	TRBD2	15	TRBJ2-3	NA	CASSEERGGTDTQYF	TGTGCCAGCAGTGAAGAGCGGGGGGGCACAGATACGCAGTATTTT
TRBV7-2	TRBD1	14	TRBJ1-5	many	CASTPTGRPQPQHF	TGTGCCAGCACCCCGACAGGGCGGCCTCAGCCCCAGCATTTT
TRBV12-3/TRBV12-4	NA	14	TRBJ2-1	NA	CASSFFGVEDEQFF	TGTGCCAGCAGTTTTTTTGGTGTCGAGGATGAGCAGTTCTTC
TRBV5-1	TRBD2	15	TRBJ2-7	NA	CASSLRAGEFYEQYF	TGCGCCAGCAGCCTGAGAGCGGGGGAATTCTACGAGCAGTACTTC
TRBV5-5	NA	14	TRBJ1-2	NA	CASSLGQRFYGYTF	TGTGCCAGCAGCTTGGGACAGCGTTTTTATGGCTACACCTTC
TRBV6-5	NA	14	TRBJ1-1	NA	CATISGLPNTEAFF	TGTGCCACTATCTCGGGACTTCCGAACACTGAAGCTTTCTTT
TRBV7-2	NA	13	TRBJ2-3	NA	CACRVWGTDTQYF	TGTGCCTGCCGAGTTTGGGGCACAGATACGCAGTATTTT
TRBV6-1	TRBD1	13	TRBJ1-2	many	CASSGGTVHGYTF	TGTGCCAGCAGTGGGGGGACAGTCCATGGCTACACCTTC
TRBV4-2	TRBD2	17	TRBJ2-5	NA	CASSRRLAGGLGETQYF	TGTGCCAGCAGCCGTAGACTAGCGGGGGGGCTCGGGGAGACCCAGTACTTC
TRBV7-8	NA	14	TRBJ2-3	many	CASSLVPSADTQYF	TGTGCCAGCAGCTTAGTCCCGTCAGCAGATACGCAGTATTTT
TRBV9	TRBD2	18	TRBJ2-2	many	CASSVEGLAATNTGELFF	TGTGCCAGCAGCGTAGAAGGACTAGCGGCTACGAACACCGGGGAGCTGTTTTTT
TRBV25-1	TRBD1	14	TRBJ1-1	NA	CASIPTGANTEAFF	TGTGCCAGCATTCCGACAGGGGCGAACACTGAAGCTTTCTTT
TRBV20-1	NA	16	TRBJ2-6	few	CSARDQGHAGANVLTF	TGCAGTGCTAGAGATCAGGGACACGCTGGGGCCAACGTCCTGACTTTC
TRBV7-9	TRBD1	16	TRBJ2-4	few	CASSSGQGLAKNIQYF	TGTGCCAGCAGCTCCGGACAGGGGCTAGCCAAAAACATTCAGTACTTC
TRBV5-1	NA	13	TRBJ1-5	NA	CACKGDSNQPQHF	TGCGCTTGTAAAGGTGACTCCAATCAGCCCCAGCATTTT
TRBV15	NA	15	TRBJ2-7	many	CATSRDIGLSYEQYF	TGTGCCACCAGCAGAGATATAGGGCTCTCCTACGAGCAGTACTTC
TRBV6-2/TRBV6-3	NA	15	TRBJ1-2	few	CASIPVDGFLDGYTF	TGTGCCAGCATTCCAGTGGATGGGTTTTTGGACGGCTACACCTTC
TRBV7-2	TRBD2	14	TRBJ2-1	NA	CASSLVSGRNEQFF	TGTGCCAGCAGCTTAGTATCCGGGAGGAATGAGCAGTTCTTC
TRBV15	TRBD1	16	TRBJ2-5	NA	CATSSPLTGARETQYF	TGTGCCACCAGCAGTCCCCTGACAGGGGCACGGGAGACCCAGTACTTC
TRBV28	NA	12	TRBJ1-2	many	CASSLSRAGYTF	TGTGCCAGCAGTTTAAGCAGGGCTGGCTACACCTTC
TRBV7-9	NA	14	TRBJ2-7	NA	CASSFESYLDEQYF	TGTGCCAGCAGCTTTGAATCGTATTTGGACGAGCAGTACTTC
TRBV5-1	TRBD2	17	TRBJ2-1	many	CASRISGGPKSYNEQFF	TGCGCCAGCCGAATTAGCGGGGGCCCGAAATCCTACAATGAGCAGTTCTTC